A selection of T cell receptor beta chains follows, all from one sample in a study of beta chain features in type 1 diabetes. Some clones are missing from TCRdb's copy, which holds only in-frame ones; the method was immunoSEQ multiplex PCR. The table records 110,000 to 150,000 clones, 6.9% of them present only once. Sequencing input: central memory CD4+ T cells from blood. The receptors originated from a woman aged 30 to 39 in good health. Both conserved end residues are part of each CDR3. The order of the fields is D gene, J gene, clone size, V gene, CDR3 length, CDR3 protein, CDR3 DNA. A D gene is named only where the DNA matches it firmly. The size entry is marked missing in some rows and otherwise reads once, few, many or a size class.

NA | TRBJ1-1 | NA | TRBV28 | 13 | CASNGGVNTEAFF | TGTGCCAGCAATGGGGGGGTAAACACTGAAGCTTTCTTT
NA | TRBJ2-5 | NA | TRBV14 | 13 | CASSQQAGETQYF | TGTGCCAGCAGCCAACAGGCGGGGGAGACCCAGTACTTC
TRBD1 | TRBJ2-1 | NA | TRBV18 | 13 | CASSRDRENEQFF | TGTGCCAGCTCCCGGGACAGGGAGAATGAGCAGTTCTTC
NA | TRBJ1-2 | few | TRBV2 | 13 | CASSEAQTGRYTF | TGTGCCAGCAGTGAAGCGCAGACAGGTCGATACACCTTC
NA | TRBJ1-3 | many | TRBV7-9 | 16 | CASSPGLSSSGNTIYF | TGTGCCAGCAGCCCCGGACTCTCGAGCTCTGGAAACACCATATATTTT
TRBD1 | TRBJ2-1 | few | TRBV11-2 | 13 | CASSYRTGNEQFF | TGTGCCAGCAGCTACCGGACAGGCAATGAGCAGTTCTTC
TRBD1 | TRBJ2-3 | few | TRBV18 | 16 | CASSPGGTGGTDTQYF | TGTGCCAGCTCACCAGGCGGGACAGGGGGCACAGATACGCAGTATTTT
NA | TRBJ2-3 | many | TRBV10-3 | 11 | CAIASEDTQYF | TGTGCCATCGCTAGCGAGGATACGCAGTATTTT
NA | TRBJ1-5 | NA | TRBV2 | 15 | CASSPNRGRGQPQHF | TGTGCCAGCAGCCCTAATAGGGGCAGGGGTCAGCCCCAGCATTTT
NA | TRBJ2-7 | many | TRBV7-9 | 14 | CASSLSGASYEQYF | TGTGCCAGCAGCTTGAGTGGGGCTTCCTACGAGCAGTACTTC
NA | TRBJ1-2 | NA | TRBV7-2 | 17 | CASSSSSGQLVNYGYTF | TGTGCCAGCAGCTCCTCCTCCGGACAGCTCGTGAACTATGGCTACACCTTC
TRBD1 | TRBJ2-5 | few | TRBV5-4 | 14 | CASTLQGGGETQYF | TGTGCCAGCACCCTACAGGGGGGCGGCGAGACCCAGTACTTC
TRBD1 | TRBJ1-1 | NA | TRBV5-4 | 16 | CASSFDRARENTEAFF | TGTGCCAGCAGCTTTGACAGGGCAAGGGAGAACACTGAAGCTTTCTTT
NA | TRBJ2-7 | few | TRBV7-2 | 14 | CASSFSQDTYEQYF | TGTGCCAGCAGCTTTTCCCAGGATACCTACGAGCAGTACTTC
NA | TRBJ2-6 | many | TRBV7-2 | 16 | CASRVVSSSGANVLTF | TGTGCCAGCAGGGTCGTTAGTAGCTCTGGGGCCAACGTCCTGACTTTC
NA | TRBJ2-4 | few | TRBV11-1 | 15 | CASSRTRQVVDIQYF | TGTGCCAGCAGCCGCACCCGACAGGTGGTAGACATTCAGTACTTC
NA | TRBJ2-3 | few | TRBV28 | 13 | CASSLLATDTQYF | TGTGCCAGCAGTTTACTAGCGACAGATACGCAGTATTTT
TRBD2 | TRBJ2-1 | NA | TRBV30 | 15 | CAWSVRSGNYNEQFF | TGTGCCTGGAGTGTACGTAGCGGGAACTACAATGAGCAGTTCTTC
TRBD1 | TRBJ1-2 | few | TRBV5-6 | 13 | CASSLDRGFGYTF | TGTGCCAGCAGCTTGGACAGGGGCTTTGGCTACACCTTC
TRBD1 | TRBJ2-1 | NA | TRBV25-1 | 15 | CASSAGQGPYNEQFF | TGTGCCAGCAGTGCGGGACAGGGACCCTACAATGAGCAGTTCTTC
NA | TRBJ1-5 | NA | TRBV5-1 | 13 | CASSVSPSQPQHF | TGCGCCAGCAGCGTATCCCCTTCGCAGCCCCAGCATTTT
NA | TRBJ1-5 | few | TRBV4-2 | 14 | CASSQEGGDQPQHF | TGTGCCAGCAGCCAAGAGGGGGGGGATCAGCCCCAGCATTTT
TRBD1 | TRBJ1-5 | NA | TRBV27 | 17 | CASSSGQGSVSNQPQHF | TGTGCCAGCAGTTCGGGACAGGGCTCCGTGAGCAATCAGCCCCAGCATTTT
TRBD2 | TRBJ2-1 | NA | TRBV7-3 | 17 | CASSPRGAGGGDNEQFF | TGTGCCAGCAGCCCCAGGGGTGCGGGAGGGGGGGACAATGAGCAGTTCTTC
TRBD2 | TRBJ2-5 | few | TRBV29-1 | 14 | CSGGTSGSRETQYF | TGCAGCGGGGGGACTAGCGGGAGTCGAGAGACCCAGTACTTC
NA | TRBJ2-1 | NA | TRBV4-2 | 16 | CASSQTLAESYNEQFF | TGTGCCAGCAGCCAAACACTAGCAGAGTCCTACAATGAGCAGTTCTTC
TRBD2 | TRBJ2-1 | few | TRBV28 | 15 | CASRPLAGVHNEQFF | TGTGCCAGCAGACCACTAGCGGGAGTTCACAATGAGCAGTTCTTC
TRBD2 | TRBJ2-1 | NA | TRBV28 | 19 | CASSFPFGLAGGSYNEQFF | TGTGCCAGCAGTTTCCCCTTTGGTCTGGCGGGAGGGTCCTACAATGAGCAGTTCTTC
TRBD1 | TRBJ2-7 | NA | TRBV5-8 | 12 | CASSPGQDEQYF | TGTGCCAGCAGCCCGGGACAGGACGAGCAGTACTTC
NA | TRBJ2-1 | few | TRBV6-1 | 13 | CASRAPDYDEQFF | TGTGCCAGCAGGGCCCCGGACTACGATGAGCAGTTCTTC
TRBD1 | TRBJ1-2 | few | TRBV6-5 | 15 | CASSYSNRGDYGYTF | TGTGCCAGCAGTTATTCAAACAGGGGGGACTATGGCTACACCTTC
NA | TRBJ2-3 | NA | TRBV11-2 | 14 | CASSLRSEPDTQYF | TGTGCCAGCAGCTTACGATCGGAGCCTGATACGCAGTATTTT
TRBD1 | TRBJ1-6 | NA | TRBV7-3 | 15 | CASSLTTGVGSPLHF | TGTGCCAGCAGCTTGACTACAGGGGTCGGGTCACCCCTCCACTTT
NA | TRBJ2-5 | NA | TRBV29-1 | 14 | CSVNGGRGQETQYF | TGCAGCGTAAATGGGGGGAGAGGCCAAGAGACCCAGTACTTC
NA | TRBJ2-1 | few | TRBV20-1 | 11 | CSAPTYNEQFF | TGCAGTGCCCCCACTTACAATGAGCAGTTCTTC
NA | TRBJ2-3 | few | TRBV5-5 | 17 | CASSLLFPSGRTDTQYF | TGTGCCAGCAGCTTGCTGTTTCCGTCAGGCCGCACAGATACGCAGTATTTT
NA | TRBJ1-5 | NA | TRBV11-2 | 13 | CASSLGANQPQHF | TGTGCCAGCAGCCTGGGGGCCAATCAGCCCCAGCATTTT
TRBD2 | TRBJ2-7 | many | TRBV7-2 | 14 | CASSPAGGAYEQYF | TGTGCCAGCAGCCCCGCGGGGGGCGCCTACGAGCAGTACTTC
TRBD2 | TRBJ2-1 | NA | TRBV11-2 | 16 | CASSFGFSGSANEQFF | TGTGCCAGCAGCTTTGGTTTTAGCGGGAGTGCGAATGAGCAGTTCTTC
TRBD1 | TRBJ1-1 | NA | TRBV19 | 14 | CASSDRERVPEAFF | TGTGCCAGTAGTGACAGGGAGAGAGTCCCTGAAGCTTTCTTT
NA | TRBJ2-5 | NA | TRBV28 | 16 | CASSRAGRGGRETQYF | TGTGCCAGCAGCCGGGCAGGACGGGGAGGTCGGGAGACCCAGTACTTC
NA | TRBJ2-7 | few | TRBV7-9 | 13 | CASSFGSSYEQYF | TGTGCCAGCAGCTTCGGTAGCTCCTACGAGCAGTACTTC
TRBD2 | TRBJ2-5 | few | TRBV6-6 | 15 | CAATPLAGAWETQYF | TGTGCCGCGACGCCGCTAGCGGGGGCGTGGGAGACCCAGTACTTC
TRBD1 | TRBJ2-5 | few | TRBV5-4 | 16 | CASSPRDRGFGETQYF | TGTGCCAGCAGCCCCCGGGACAGGGGGTTTGGGGAGACCCAGTACTTC
TRBD2 | TRBJ2-1 | few | TRBV6-1 | 13 | CASSVSGRAGEFF | TGTGCCAGCAGTGTTAGCGGGAGGGCCGGGGAGTTCTTC
TRBD2 | TRBJ2-1 | NA | TRBV4-3 | 18 | CASSQGSWREGSYNEQFF | TGCGCCAGCAGCCAAGGGTCGTGGCGGGAGGGCTCCTACAATGAGCAGTTCTTC
TRBD1 | TRBJ1-4 | few | TRBV16 | 14 | CASGQNRGNEKLFF | TGTGCCAGCGGACAAAACAGGGGCAATGAAAAACTGTTTTTT
NA | TRBJ2-1 | NA | TRBV11-2 | 15 | CASSLLTSNFHEQFF | TGTGCCAGCAGCTTATTGACTAGTAATTTCCATGAGCAGTTCTTC
NA | TRBJ1-1 | NA | TRBV30 | 13 | CAWSVQFGTEAFF | TGTGCCTGGAGTGTCCAGTTTGGGACTGAAGCCTTCTTT
NA | TRBJ2-2 | NA | TRBV5-1 | 13 | CASRLTESGELFF | TGCGCCAGCAGACTCACGGAGAGCGGGGAGCTGTTTTTT
NA | TRBJ2-3 | many | TRBV30 | 14 | CAWDPTSSTDTQYF | TGTGCCTGGGACCCAACTAGCAGCACAGATACGCAGTATTTT
TRBD2 | TRBJ2-1 | NA | TRBV4-2 | 17 | CASTFGLAGGPGGEQFF | TGTGCCAGCACCTTTGGACTAGCGGGAGGGCCAGGGGGGGAGCAGTTCTTC
TRBD1 | TRBJ2-3 | NA | TRBV7-8 | 13 | CATKQGHTDTQYF | TGTGCCACAAAACAGGGGCACACAGATACGCAGTATTTT
TRBD2 | TRBJ2-5 | few | TRBV6-6 | 14 | CASRRLAGEETQYF | TGTGCCAGCAGAAGACTAGCGGGAGAAGAGACCCAGTACTTC
TRBD1 | TRBJ2-7 | NA | TRBV7-8 | 14 | CASSGGTGMNEQYF | TGTGCCAGCAGCGGAGGGACAGGGATGAACGAGCAGTACTTC
NA | TRBJ1-2 | NA | TRBV19 | 12 | CASTQALYGYTF | TGTGCCAGTACCCAGGCCCTCTATGGCTACACCTTC
TRBD1 | TRBJ2-7 | few | TRBV9 | 15 | CASSRQGSSSYEQYF | TGTGCCAGCAGCAGACAGGGGTCGAGCTCCTACGAGCAGTACTTC
NA | TRBJ1-5 | few | TRBV11-3 | 13 | CASGRQADQPQHF | TGTGCCAGCGGCAGACAGGCCGATCAGCCCCAGCATTTT
NA | TRBJ2-5 | many | TRBV7-7 | 14 | CASSLGSGQETQYF | TGTGCTAGCAGCTTGGGTTCGGGTCAAGAGACCCAGTACTTC
TRBD2 | TRBJ2-1 | few | TRBV9 | 17 | CASSVGLAGSSYNEQFF | TGTGCCAGCAGCGTAGGACTAGCGGGGAGCTCCTACAATGAGCAGTTCTTC